This T cell receptor (beta chain) emerged from a study of Graves' ophthalmopathy and Graves' hyperthyroidism. At the level of the study: There was a collection of peripheral blood at initial diagnosis, before any treatment.

The ends were cut back, 0 bases at V and 4 bases at J, with 19 bases in the middle. CDR3 length equals 18 residues. The V gene's germline CDR1 is MNHNS and CDR2 SASEGT. TCR beta CDR3 amplification used RNA transcripts. The library came from an HTBI-primed first-round RT-PCR and a second-round multiplex PCR. TCRdb passed the multiplex PCR reads through MiXCR, listing each CDR3 protein once. The sample lists 300,000 or so distinct CDR3 sequences, roughly a sixth seen once, with 9% to 15% in the top ten. This clonotype was seen many times. The rearrangement uses TRBV6-1 and TRBJ1-5, with unresolved D. Sequencing used peripheral blood. This clonotype originated in an adult man with Graves' ophthalmopathy. This chain's CDR3 is CASSEAHPGGLWNQPQHF. Written as DNA, the CDR3 is TGTGCCAGCAGTGAAGCGCACCCCGGCGGACTTTGGAATCAGCCCCAGCATTTT.